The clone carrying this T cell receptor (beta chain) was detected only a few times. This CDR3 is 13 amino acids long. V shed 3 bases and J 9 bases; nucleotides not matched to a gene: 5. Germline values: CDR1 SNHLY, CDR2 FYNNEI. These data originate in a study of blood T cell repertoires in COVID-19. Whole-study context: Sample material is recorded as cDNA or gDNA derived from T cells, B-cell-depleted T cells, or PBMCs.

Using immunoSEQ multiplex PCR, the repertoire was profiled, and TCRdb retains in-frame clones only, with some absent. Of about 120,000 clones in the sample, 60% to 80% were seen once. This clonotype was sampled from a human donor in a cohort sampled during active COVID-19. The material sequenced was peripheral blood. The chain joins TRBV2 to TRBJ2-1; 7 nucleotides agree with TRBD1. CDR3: CASSDRGLSEQFF. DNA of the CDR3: TGTGCCAGCAGTGACAGGGGGTTGTCTGAGCAGTTCTTC. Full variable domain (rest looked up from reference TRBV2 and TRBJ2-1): EPEVTQTPSHQVTQMGQEVILRCVPISNHLYFYWYRQILGQKVEFLVSFYNNEISEKSEIFDDQFSVERPDGSNFTLKIRSTKLEDSAMYFCASSDRGLSEQFFGPGTRLTVL.